A single TCR beta chain is shown here with its context. These data belong to a study of blood T cell repertoires in COVID-19. Turning to the study itself: Sources were T cells, B-cell-depleted T cells, or PBMCs; the material itself was cDNA or gDNA.

Original analysis: Amplified reference gene primers provided the basis for estimating nucleated cell counts. Measured with immunoSEQ multiplex PCR; TCRdb has only the in-frame clones, and not every one. V, J and clone size were drawn from that table, and D and trimming were deduced from the DNA. The table includes about 140,000 clones, 65% to 85% detected once. Per germline, CDR1 LNHDA and CDR2 SQIVND (reference sequence). The CDR3 length is 15 residues. With 5 bases clipped from V and 2 bases from J, the junction kept 6 bases outside the gene matches. Material: peripheral blood. The sequence derives from an older woman with acute or convalescent COVID-19. This chain uses TRBV19 with TRBJ2-3, with 8 bases aligning to TRBD1. The CDR3 region has the DNA TGTGCCAGTAGTCACAGGGGGGCCCCCACAGATACGCAGTATTTT. Translated, it gives CASSHRGAPTDTQYF.